This T cell receptor (beta chain) was sequenced during a study of post-analysis software for immune sequencing data (dated by TCRdb to the mid-2010s). Regarding the complete study: The recorded disease courses included relapsing-remitting, secondary progressive and progressive-relapsing multiple sclerosis, and some patients had no subtype annotation. The multiple sclerosis patient repertoires were compared with ten to eleven previously published healthy control repertoires from donors aged about 6 to 26 years. A subset of samples was prepared in parallel using single-end sample barcoding, then pooled and co-amplified after Illumina adapter ligation. Study-wide conclusions, independent of this receptor: The control group was slightly older than the multiple sclerosis patient group. Direct clustering with F measure showed strong co-clustering of samples prepared in the same batch, prompting a batch-effect correction. Significantly lower normalized Chao1 diversity was found in multiple sclerosis patients than in controls, suggesting substantial peripheral T-cell clonal expansion. Significantly higher frequencies in patients than in controls were found for roughly 5 TRBV segments, including TRBV5-6, TRBV5-1 and TRBV20-1.

In its sample, this clonotype was seen once. There is no known antigen for this receptor. One end of the junction does not line up with germline, which may come from a read error. To demonstrate the VDJtools post-analysis software, TCR beta repertoires were profiled from the peripheral blood of about a dozen young patients with multiple sclerosis. The multiple sclerosis patients were children and adolescents ranging in age from 6 to 15 years. Preparation of the library involved PCR. The data were produced on an Illumina HiSeq 2500. To reduce PCR and sequencing biases, unique molecular identifiers were built into the TCR beta cDNA libraries. Every 1 to 10 million input T cells yielded 500,000 or so cDNA molecules, meaning each molecule approximated one T cell. The patient libraries were prepared and sequenced using the same protocol as the earlier healthy control dataset. Samples belonging to the same batch were prepared together, multiplexed and sequenced on a shared HiSeq lane. Under the source paper's analysis protocol: Raw barcoded reads were processed with MIGEC, and single-read molecular identifier groups were discarded before consensus assembly and CDR3 extraction. VDJtools was used for post-analysis of the clonotype tables, with diversity normalized by down-sampling every dataset to the smallest sample size. Repertoire overlap clustering matched CDR3 amino acid but not nucleotide sequences to correct batch-related cross-sample contamination. Through fastp at Q25 and MiXCR, TCRdb rebuilt clones from the public reads, retaining in-frame beta chains. Records with the same CDR3 protein are collapsed into one entry carrying the most frequent genes and DNA. TCRdb, not the authors, supplied the V and J calls. The sample records some 190,000 distinct CDR3 sequences, 25% to 35% of which are singletons. The ten largest clones add up to about 3.7% of the sample.

Counted from cysteine to phenylalanine, this CDR3 has 13 amino acids. Only CDR3 DNA is held: 39 bases, read in frame from base 1. As encoded in the germline V gene, CDR1 is SGHRS while CDR2 is YFSETQ. Sequenced: blood. The sequence was obtained from a girl aged 2-17 years with multiple sclerosis. This receptor chain uses TRBV5-1 and TRBJ2-1; the D segment could be TRBD2, given 6 matching bases. CDR3 region: CASGLREYNEQFF. The DNA reads as follows: TGCGCCAGCGGCTTGCGGGAATACAATGAGCAGTTCTTC.